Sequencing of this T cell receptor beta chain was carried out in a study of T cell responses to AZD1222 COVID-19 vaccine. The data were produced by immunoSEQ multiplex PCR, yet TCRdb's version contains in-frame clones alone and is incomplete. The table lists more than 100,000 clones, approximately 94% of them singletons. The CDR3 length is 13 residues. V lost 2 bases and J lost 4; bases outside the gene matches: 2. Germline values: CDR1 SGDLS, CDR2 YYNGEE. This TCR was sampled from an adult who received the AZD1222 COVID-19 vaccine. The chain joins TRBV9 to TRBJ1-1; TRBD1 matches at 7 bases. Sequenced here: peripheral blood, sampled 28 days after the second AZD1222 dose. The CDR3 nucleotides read TGTGCCAGCAGCGTCACAGGGGCCACTGAAGCTTTCTTT. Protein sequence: CASSVTGATEAFF.